The TCR beta chain under discussion was sequenced for a study of T-cell memory formation after mild COVID-19. The germline V gene encodes CDR1 LGHNA and CDR2 YSLEER. The CDR3 contains 14 residues. The junction had 0 bases not matched to a gene; V was cut back by 0 bases and J by 7 bases. TCRdb re-called the 5' RACE reads through MiXCR, storing one row per CDR3 protein. The profile covers fewer than 350,000 distinct CDR3 sequences, with about 16% appearing a single time and about 20% taken by the ten largest. This clonotype was seen a few times. V is TRBV4-3 and J is TRBJ2-2, with 9 bases lining up with TRBD1. This TCR was sampled from a man between 18 and 35 years old who had mild COVID-19 (a few samples of this study predate the infection). Cell type and time point are not known. The sample was PBMCs or a T cell subset sorted from them (not recorded which). CDR3 nucleotides: TGCGCCAGCAGCCAAGAGACAGGGGGCGGGGAGCTGTTTTTT. Translated, it gives CASSQETGGGELFF.